This T cell receptor (beta chain) was captured in a study of early T cells in non-severe SARS-CoV-2 infection. Study-level results: In VDJdb matching, anti-spike CD8 responses were favored while private and CD4 specificities went missing.

Points on this clonotype: The antigen is not known.

The CDR3 is 15 residues long. Per the germline V gene, CDR1 is SNHLY and CDR2 is FYNNEI. Losses at the gene ends were 8 bases for V and 9 bases for J; bases not matched to a gene: 8. Individual cDNA molecules carried attached unique molecular identifiers. TCRdb recomputed calls from the 5' RACE reads with MiXCR, one row per CDR3 protein. The sample lists 51,000 or so distinct CDR3 sequences, more than 9.5% seen once, with less than 15% in the top ten. The V gene is TRBV2, the J gene TRBJ2-1, with 15 positions matching TRBD2. The sample taken for sequencing was whole blood. The receptor comes from an adult who was a healthcare worker with PCR-confirmed SARS-CoV-2 infection or an uninfected control (not recorded which). CDR3 coding DNA: TGTGCCAGCGGAAGGACTAGCGGGGGGGCCGGTGAGCAGTTCTTC. It translates to CASGRTSGGAGEQFF.